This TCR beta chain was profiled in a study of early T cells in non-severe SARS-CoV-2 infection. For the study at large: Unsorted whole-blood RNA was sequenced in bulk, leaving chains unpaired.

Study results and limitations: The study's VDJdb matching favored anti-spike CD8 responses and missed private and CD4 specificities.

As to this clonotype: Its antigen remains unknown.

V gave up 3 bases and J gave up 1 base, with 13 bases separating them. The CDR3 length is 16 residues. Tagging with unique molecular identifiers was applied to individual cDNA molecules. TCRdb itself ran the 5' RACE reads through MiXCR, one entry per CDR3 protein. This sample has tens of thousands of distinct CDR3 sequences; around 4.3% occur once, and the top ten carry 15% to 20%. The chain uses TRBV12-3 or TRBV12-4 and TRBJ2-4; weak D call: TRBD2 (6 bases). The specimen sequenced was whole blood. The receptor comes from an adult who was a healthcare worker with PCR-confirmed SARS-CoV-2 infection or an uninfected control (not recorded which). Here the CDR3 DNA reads TGTGCCAGCAGTTTCAGAGCGGGCCTCGCCAAAAACATTCAGTACTTC. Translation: CASSFRAGLAKNIQYF.